This T cell receptor beta chain was obtained from a study of T cells in Graves' hyperthyroidism and ophthalmopathy. V lost 1 base and J 3 bases, leaving 17 bases between the germline ends. From germline, CDR1 is LGHNA and CDR2 YSLEER. There are 17 residues in the CDR3. Researchers took RNA transcripts and amplified the TCR beta CDR3 regions from them. When the TCR CDR3 underwent first-round RT-PCR, the HTBI primer set was used. Each CDR3 protein is one row after TCRdb ran MiXCR on the multiplex PCR reads. Here the sample spans approximately 630,000 distinct CDR3 sequences, roughly 15% being singletons. This clonotype has just a few counts. About 10 ml of fresh peripheral blood supplied the PBMCs.

The sequence derives from a woman in her thirties with Graves' hyperthyroidism. Input material: blood. This chain joins TRBV4-3 and TRBJ2-3, with D unclear. CDR3 region: CASSQVSVDLGTDTQYF. Written as DNA, the CDR3 is TGCGCCAGCAGCCAAGTGTCGGTAGATTTGGGTACAGATACGCAGTATTTT.